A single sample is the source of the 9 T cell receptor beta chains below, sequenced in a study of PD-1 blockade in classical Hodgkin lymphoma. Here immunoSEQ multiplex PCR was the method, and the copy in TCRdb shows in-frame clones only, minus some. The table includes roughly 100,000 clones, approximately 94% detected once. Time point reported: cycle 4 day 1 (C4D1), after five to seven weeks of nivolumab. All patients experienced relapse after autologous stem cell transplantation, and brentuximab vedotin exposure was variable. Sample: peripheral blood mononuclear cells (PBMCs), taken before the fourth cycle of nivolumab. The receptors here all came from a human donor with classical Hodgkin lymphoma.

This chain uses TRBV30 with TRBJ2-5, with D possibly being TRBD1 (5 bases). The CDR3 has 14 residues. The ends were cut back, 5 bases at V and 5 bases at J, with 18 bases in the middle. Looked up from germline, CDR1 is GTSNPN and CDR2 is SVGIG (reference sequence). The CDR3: CAWYLRGGEETQYF. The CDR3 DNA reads TGTGCCTGGTACCTTAGGGGCGGTGAGGAGACCCAGTACTTC.

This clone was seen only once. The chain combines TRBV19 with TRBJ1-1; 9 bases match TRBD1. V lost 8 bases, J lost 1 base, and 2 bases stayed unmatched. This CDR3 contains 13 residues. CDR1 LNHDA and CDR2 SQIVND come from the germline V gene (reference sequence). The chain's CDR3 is CASRDRANTEAFF. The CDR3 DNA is TGTGCCAGTCGGGACAGGGCGAACACTGAAGCTTTCTTT.

The chain's CDR3 is CASSSGTGYYGYTF. CDR3 DNA sequence: TGTGCCAGCAGCTCCGGGACAGGGTACTATGGCTACACCTTC. The gene calls are TRBV11-1 and TRBJ1-2, with 9 bases fitting TRBD1. V trimming: 4 bases; J trimming: 3 bases; junction bases outside the gene matches: 3. CDR1 and CDR2 from the germline V gene are SGHAT and FQDESV (reference sequence). There are 14 residues in the CDR3.

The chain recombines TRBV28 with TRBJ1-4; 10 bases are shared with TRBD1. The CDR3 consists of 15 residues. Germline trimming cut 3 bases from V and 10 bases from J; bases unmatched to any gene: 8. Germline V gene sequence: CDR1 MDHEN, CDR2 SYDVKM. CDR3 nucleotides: TGTGCCAGCAGTTTGCCAGGGACAGGGGATGGAAAACTGTTTTTT. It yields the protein CASSLPGTGDGKLFF.

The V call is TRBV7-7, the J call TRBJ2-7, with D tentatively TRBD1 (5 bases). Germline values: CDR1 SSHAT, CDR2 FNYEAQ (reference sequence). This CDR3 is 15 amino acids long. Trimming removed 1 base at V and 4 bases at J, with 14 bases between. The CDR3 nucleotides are TGTGCCAGCAGCTTAGAGGCAGGGAAGGGATACGAGCAGTACTTC. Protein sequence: CASSLEAGKGYEQYF.

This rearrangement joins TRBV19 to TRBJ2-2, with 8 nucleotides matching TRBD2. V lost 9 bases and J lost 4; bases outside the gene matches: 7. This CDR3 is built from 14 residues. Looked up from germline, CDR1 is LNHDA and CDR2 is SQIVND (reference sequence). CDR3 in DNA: TGTGCCAGACCCGGACGGGGGGGCACCGGGGAGCTGTTTTTT. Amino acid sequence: CARPGRGGTGELFF.

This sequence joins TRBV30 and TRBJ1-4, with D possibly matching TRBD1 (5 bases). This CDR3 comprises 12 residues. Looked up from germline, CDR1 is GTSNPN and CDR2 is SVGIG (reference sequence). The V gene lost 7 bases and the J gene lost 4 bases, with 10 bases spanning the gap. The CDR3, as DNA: TGTGCCTCAGGGCTCCTTAATGAAAAACTGTTTTTT. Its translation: CASGLLNEKLFF.

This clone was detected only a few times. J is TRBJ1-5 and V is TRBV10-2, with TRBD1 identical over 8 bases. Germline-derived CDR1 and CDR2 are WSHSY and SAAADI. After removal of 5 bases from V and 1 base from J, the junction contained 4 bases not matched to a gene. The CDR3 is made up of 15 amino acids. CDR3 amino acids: CASSPGGWSNQPQHF. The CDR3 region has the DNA TGCGCCAGCAGTCCAGGGGGCTGGAGCAATCAGCCCCAGCATTTT.

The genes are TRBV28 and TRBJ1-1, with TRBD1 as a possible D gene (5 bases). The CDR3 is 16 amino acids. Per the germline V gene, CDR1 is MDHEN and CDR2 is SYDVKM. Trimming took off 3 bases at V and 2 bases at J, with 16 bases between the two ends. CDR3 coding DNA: TGTGCCAGCAGTTTTGCTTCGGGGCTACTTAACACTGAAGCTTTCTTT. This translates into CASSFASGLLNTEAFF.